These T cell receptor beta chains were read from a single sample in a study of radiotherapy plus CTLA-4 blockade in lung cancer. Clones were read by immunoSEQ multiplex PCR, and TCRdb kept only the in-frame ones, dropping some. The sample lists some 110,000 clones; more than 75% were seen once. Sequences were derived from peripheral blood, sampled from a patient treated with radiotherapy plus ipilimumab. The source of these receptors is a human donor with non-small cell lung cancer that progressed on radiotherapy plus ipilimumab. Some clones in this sample may be carry-over from other donors' samples. Each CDR3 is given with its conserved first and last residue. The D gene is left open where the match is weak. Part of the rows lack a size; the others show once, few, many or a class for expanded clones.

clone size	J gene	V gene	D gene	CDR3 DNA	CDR3 protein
NA	TRBJ2-1	TRBV5-8	NA	TGTGCCAGCAGCGTAGCAGGTTTCCACAATGAGCAGTTCTTC	CASSVAGFHNEQFF
few	TRBJ2-3	TRBV6-4	TRBD2	TGTGCCAGCAGTGACCAAGACTCTAGCGGGGGCGGGACAGATACGCAGTATTTT	CASSDQDSSGGGTDTQYF
NA	TRBJ1-6	TRBV7-9	NA	TGTGCCAGCAGCGACTCACGTTCGGGGACCCATTCACCCCTCCACTTT	CASSDSRSGTHSPLHF
medium-sized	TRBJ2-2	TRBV4-3	NA	TGCGCCAGCAGCCAAGGGGATTCCGGGGAGCTGTTTTTT	CASSQGDSGELFF
NA	TRBJ2-3	TRBV9	NA	TGTGCCAGCAGCGTAGAAACTCCCGGGGAAGATACGCAGTATTTT	CASSVETPGEDTQYF
NA	TRBJ2-7	TRBV5-1	TRBD2	TGCGCCAGCAGCTTGGACCCGCGGGGGGGCTCCTACGAGCAGTACTTC	CASSLDPRGGSYEQYF
NA	TRBJ1-1	TRBV5-1	NA	TGCGCCAGCAGCGTTGGGGACTACACTGAAGCTTTCTTT	CASSVGDYTEAFF
NA	TRBJ2-7	TRBV5-1	TRBD1	TGCGCCAGCAGCTCGGGACAGGAACCCTACGAGCAGTACTTC	CASSSGQEPYEQYF
NA	TRBJ2-3	TRBV7-2	TRBD2	TGTGCCACCAAACCCGATAGCGGGGGAGATACGCAGTATTTT	CATKPDSGGDTQYF
NA	TRBJ1-1	TRBV6-5	NA	TGTGCCAGCAGCCCAAGGGCCGACAGAGCCCTTGAAGCTTTCTTT	CASSPRADRALEAFF
few	TRBJ2-7	TRBV12-5	TRBD2	TGTGCTAGTGGTTTGGTCGGGACTAGAGACGAGCAGTACTTC	CASGLVGTRDEQYF
NA	TRBJ2-1	TRBV7-2	NA	TGTGCCAGCAGCTTAGCGGGGAGCGGTTCCTACAATGAGCAGTTCTTC	CASSLAGSGSYNEQFF
NA	TRBJ1-3	TRBV7-2	NA	TGTGCCAGCAGGGCACAGTACTCTGGAAACACCATATATTTT	CASRAQYSGNTIYF
once	TRBJ1-4	TRBV4-3	TRBD1	TGCGCCAGCAGCCCAGCCGGGACAGCTCTTGAAAAACTGTTTTTT	CASSPAGTALEKLFF
few	TRBJ1-4	TRBV11-2	NA	TGTGCCAGCAGCTCCGACATTAATGAAAAACTGTTTTTT	CASSSDINEKLFF
NA	TRBJ2-3	TRBV11-2	NA	TGTGCCAGCAGCGGACGGGGATCACACAGAGATACGCAGTATTTT	CASSGRGSHRDTQYF
NA	TRBJ2-7	TRBV7-8	TRBD1	TGTGCCAGCAGCTTAGTAGGGGGCGGACAATACGAGCAGTACTTC	CASSLVGGGQYEQYF
NA	TRBJ2-7	TRBV27	TRBD2	TGTGCCAGCAGTGGGTTAGCGGGGGCTTACGAGCAGTACTTC	CASSGLAGAYEQYF
once	TRBJ2-3	TRBV19	NA	TGTGCCAGTAGTATAAAGGGGGGCACAGATACGCAGTATTTT	CASSIKGGTDTQYF
NA	TRBJ2-5	TRBV18	NA	TGTGCCAGCTCACGACTCACTAGGGAAGAGACCCAGTACTTC	CASSRLTREETQYF
NA	TRBJ2-5	TRBV13	TRBD2	TGTGCCAGCAGAACCGGGACTAGCGGGCGGATCCAAGAGACCCAGTACTTC	CASRTGTSGRIQETQYF
NA	TRBJ1-1	TRBV7-9	NA	TGTGCCAGCAGCATTAACACTGAAGCTTTCTTT	CASSINTEAFF
NA	TRBJ1-4	TRBV4-1	NA	TGCGCCAGCAGCCAAGAAGGCTACACTAATGAAAAACTGTTTTTT	CASSQEGYTNEKLFF
NA	TRBJ2-5	TRBV27	NA	TGTGCCAGCAGCATGGGACTCTCCTGGTGGGAGACCCAGTACTTC	CASSMGLSWWETQYF
NA	TRBJ2-3	TRBV9	NA	TGTGCCAGCAGTGCCAGGGAAGCCTCGCAGTATTTT	CASSAREASQYF
NA	TRBJ2-7	TRBV28	NA	TGTGCCAGCAGTTCCCCCTTAAACGAATGGGGGCGGGACGAGCAGTACTTC	CASSSPLNEWGRDEQYF
NA	TRBJ1-5	TRBV2	NA	TGTGCCAGCAGTATCCCTCCGGGTCAGCCCCAGCATTTT	CASSIPPGQPQHF
NA	TRBJ2-7	TRBV5-1	NA	TGCGCCAGCACCCAAGGGGGAGAGCAGTACTTC	CASTQGGEQYF
NA	TRBJ2-1	TRBV7-3	NA	TGTGCCAGCAGCTTTCGATACGGCGGGGATGAGCAGTTCTTC	CASSFRYGGDEQFF
NA	TRBJ1-6	TRBV19	TRBD1	TGTGCCAGTAGTATCCGGGACAGGGCTTCACCCCTCCACTTT	CASSIRDRASPLHF
NA	TRBJ1-3	TRBV7-9	NA	TGTGCCAGTTCCGGAAACACCATATATTTT	CASSGNTIYF
NA	TRBJ1-6	TRBV7-8	TRBD1	TGTGCCAGCAGCTACCCCGGGACAGCGACTAATTCACCCCTCCACTTT	CASSYPGTATNSPLHF
NA	TRBJ2-3	TRBV4-1	NA	TGCGCCAGCAGCTCGGTGAAGGGACAAGGCACAGATACGCAGTATTTT	CASSSVKGQGTDTQYF
NA	TRBJ2-7	TRBV5-1	TRBD1	TGCGCCAGCAGCTTGGGACAGGGGGGATACGAGCAGTACTTC	CASSLGQGGYEQYF
NA	TRBJ2-7	TRBV7-2	NA	TGTGCCAGCAGCTTAAGGCGGGGAAGCTCCTACGAGCAGTACTTC	CASSLRRGSSYEQYF
NA	TRBJ2-1	TRBV4-2	TRBD2	TGTGCCAGCAGCCAGGCCGGGACTAGCGGGGGGTTGGGTGAGCAGTTCTTC	CASSQAGTSGGLGEQFF
NA	TRBJ2-3	TRBV4-2	NA	TGTGCCAGCAGCCAGGGCCTAAGCACAGATACGCAGTATTTT	CASSQGLSTDTQYF
NA	TRBJ2-5	TRBV5-1	TRBD1	TGCGCCAGCAGCTTAGAGGACAGGATGGGGGAGACCCAGTACTTC	CASSLEDRMGETQYF
NA	TRBJ1-5	TRBV4-1	NA	TGCGCCAGCAGCCAATGGGGGAATAGCAATCAGCCCCAGCATTTT	CASSQWGNSNQPQHF
NA	TRBJ2-7	TRBV7-2	TRBD2	TGTGCCAGCAGCTTAGGTATTAGCGGGTCCTCCTACGAGCAGTACTTC	CASSLGISGSSYEQYF
NA	TRBJ2-4	TRBV28	NA	TGTGCCAGCAGTTTAGTAGGGGACATTCAGTACTTC	CASSLVGDIQYF
few	TRBJ2-7	TRBV11-1	TRBD1	TGTGCCAGCAGCTTCAACCAACGACAGGGGGCGAGATCCTACGAGCAGTACTTC	CASSFNQRQGARSYEQYF
NA	TRBJ2-5	TRBV6-5	NA	TGTGCCAGCAGTTACCCGGGTTCGGAGACCCAGTACTTC	CASSYPGSETQYF
NA	TRBJ1-5	TRBV6-1	NA	TGTGCCAGCAGTGTAAGTCCCCTGGGTCAGCCCCAGCATTTT	CASSVSPLGQPQHF
once	TRBJ1-5	TRBV5-8	TRBD1	TGTGCCAGCAGCTCACAGGGGGGCGGCAATCAGCCCCAGCATTTT	CASSSQGGGNQPQHF
once	TRBJ2-7	TRBV2	TRBD1	TGTGCCAGCACCCCGGACAGGGGGCGTTACGAGCAGTACTTC	CASTPDRGRYEQYF
NA	TRBJ1-3	TRBV5-1	TRBD1	TGCGCCAGCAGCTGGACATTTGGGACAGACCCTGGAAACACCATATATTTT	CASSWTFGTDPGNTIYF
NA	TRBJ2-3	TRBV14	NA	TGTGCCAGCAGCCCTATCTCCCCGGGCACAGATACGCAGTATTTT	CASSPISPGTDTQYF
NA	TRBJ1-2	TRBV5-1	NA	TGCGCCAGCAGCCCCTTCCGACGGGCAGAGAGCTATGGCTACACCTTC	CASSPFRRAESYGYTF
NA	TRBJ2-7	TRBV19	NA	TGTGCCAGTAGTATAAACGGCTACGAGCAGTACTTC	CASSINGYEQYF
NA	TRBJ2-1	TRBV7-9	TRBD2	TGTGCCAGCAGCTCCGTACACGACGAAGCGGGGGCCTACAATGAGCAGTTCTTC	CASSSVHDEAGAYNEQFF
NA	TRBJ1-1	TRBV9	NA	TGTGCCAGCAGCGTCGAACAGTTAAACACTGAAGCTTTCTTT	CASSVEQLNTEAFF
few	TRBJ1-6	TRBV6-5	NA	TGTGCCAGCAGTTACTCTTACGGTAATTCACCCCTCCACTTT	CASSYSYGNSPLHF
NA	TRBJ1-2	TRBV30	NA	TGTGCCTGGAGCTCACCGGGACGGCGGAACTATGGCTACACCTTC	CAWSSPGRRNYGYTF
NA	TRBJ1-5	TRBV25-1	TRBD1	TGTGCCAGCAGTGAGATCGGGACAGGGAATCAGCCCCAGCATTTT	CASSEIGTGNQPQHF
once	TRBJ2-7	TRBV19	NA	TGTGCCAGTAGTAGATCGAGCAGGGGGGACACCTACGAGCAGTACTTC	CASSRSSRGDTYEQYF